The clone carrying this TCR beta chain showed up just a few times. The antigen remains undetermined. CDR1 and CDR2 from the germline V gene are DFQATT and SNEGSKA (reference sequence). The CDR3 covers 15 residues. Trimming pared 5 bases from V and 0 bases from J, leaving 13 bases between. This sample is part of a study of CD8 T cells in ankylosing spondylitis. Study-level results: Characteristic of ankylosing spondylitis blood, it appeared, was a TCR beta motif comprising about eight highly homologous variants. Prior literature has documented some motif variants in synovial fluid and blood from reactive arthritis. The disease-linked clones had a CD8+ phenotype and low blood frequencies.

TCRdb reprocessed the 5' RACE reads via MiXCR and lists one record per CDR3 protein. The sample lists some 840,000 distinct CDR3 sequences; 12% were seen once. The sequence derives from a male donor with ankylosing spondylitis. Specimen: blood, either unsorted or a sorted T cell fraction (not recorded which). The genes are TRBV20-1 and TRBJ2-2; D might be TRBD2 (7 bases). CDR3 sequence reads: CSAGRGHSNTGELFF. The CDR3 region has the DNA TGCAGTGCTGGGAGGGGACACTCGAACACCGGGGAGCTGTTTTTT.